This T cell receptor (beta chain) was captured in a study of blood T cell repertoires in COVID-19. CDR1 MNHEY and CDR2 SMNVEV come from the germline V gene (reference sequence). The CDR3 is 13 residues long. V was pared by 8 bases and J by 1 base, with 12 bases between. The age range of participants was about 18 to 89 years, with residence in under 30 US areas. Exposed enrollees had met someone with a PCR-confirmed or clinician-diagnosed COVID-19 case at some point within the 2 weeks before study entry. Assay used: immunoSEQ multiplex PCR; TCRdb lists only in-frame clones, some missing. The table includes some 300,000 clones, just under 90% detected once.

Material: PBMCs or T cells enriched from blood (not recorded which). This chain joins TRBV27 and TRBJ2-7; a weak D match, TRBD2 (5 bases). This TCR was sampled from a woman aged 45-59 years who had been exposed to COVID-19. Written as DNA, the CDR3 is TGTGCCAGCGCCCAAACGGGGTCCTACGAGCAGTACTTC. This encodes CASAQTGSYEQYF.